These 9 T cell receptor beta chains originate from one sample sequenced in a study of T-cell memory formation after mild COVID-19. TCRdb redid the calling of the 5' RACE reads with MiXCR, one entry per CDR3 protein. The data contain about 560,000 distinct CDR3 sequences, more than 15% of them singletons. The specimen sequenced was PBMCs or a T cell subset sorted from them (not recorded which). These receptors all come from an adult woman who had mild COVID-19 (a few samples of this study predate the infection). Cell type and time point are not known.

In its sample, this clonotype was seen a few times. The rearrangement uses TRBV11-1 and TRBJ2-1; D is possibly TRBD1 (7 bases). Trimming removed 5 bases from V and 3 bases from J, with 14 bases in between. The CDR3 has 15 residues. The V gene's germline CDR1 is SGHAT and CDR2 FQDESV (reference sequence). The CDR3 bases are TGTGCCAGCAGCACCCCAGGGGGGAACTACAATGAGCAGTTCTTC. This encodes CASSTPGGNYNEQFF.

This clonotype was seen a few times. This rearrangement joins TRBV19 to TRBJ1-1; D not certain. Germline lookup yields CDR1 LNHDA and CDR2 SQIVND (reference sequence). V was cut by 7 bases and J by 3 bases, with 9 bases left in between. The CDR3 is 12 residues long. The CDR3 sequence is CASKNGDTEAFF. The CDR3 bases are TGTGCCAGTAAAAACGGGGACACTGAAGCTTTCTTT.

This rearrangement joins TRBV7-9 to TRBJ1-2; D gene ambiguous. The CDR3 runs 13 residues. The V gene lost 3 bases and the J gene lost 8 bases, with 13 bases spanning the gap. CDR1 is SEHNR and CDR2 is FQNEAQ in the germline V gene (reference sequence). CDR3 in amino acids: CASSLNSLSGYTF. The CDR3 bases are TGTGCCAGCAGCTTGAATTCCCTCAGCGGCTACACCTTC.

The V and J genes are TRBV6-1 and TRBJ2-5, with 12 bases matching TRBD2. V shed 1 base, J shed 4 bases, and the junction held 10 bases outside the gene matches. The CDR3 spans 18 residues. Germline assignment: CDR1 MNHNS and CDR2 SASEGT. The DNA for the CDR3 is TGTGCCAGCAGTGAAGTCCTAGCGGGAGGGCCGGTAGGAGAGACCCAGTACTTC. It is translated as CASSEVLAGGPVGETQYF.

The chain has TRBV2 and TRBJ2-2, with 10 bases identical to TRBD1. The ends lost 8 bases at V and 6 bases at J; junction bases unmatched: 3. This CDR3 has 13 residues. CDR1 is SNHLY and CDR2 is FYNNEI in the germline V gene. The CDR3 DNA follows: TGTGCCAGCGGGACAGGGGCCGCCGGGGAGCTGTTTTTT. Encoded protein: CASGTGAAGELFF.

This clonotype occurred a few times. The rearrangement uses TRBV7-6 and TRBJ2-5; 11 bases map to TRBD2. V lost 4 bases and J lost 5; bases outside the gene matches: 9. The CDR3 contains 16 residues. CDR1 is SGHVS, CDR2 FNYEAQ, per germline. In DNA, the CDR3 is TGTGCCAGCAGCTCCCGACTAGCGGGGTGGGAGGAGACCCAGTACTTC. It encodes CASSSRLAGWEETQYF.

The chain recombines TRBV12-3 or TRBV12-4 with TRBJ1-1; no reliable D call. This CDR3 contains 13 residues. V lost 6 bases and J lost 4, with 12 bases in between. The CDR3: CASSLRGPTEAFF. CDR3 nucleotide sequence: TGTGCCAGCAGCCTAAGAGGACCCACTGAAGCTTTCTTT.

This clonotype showed up many times. The chain combines TRBV12-3 or TRBV12-4 with TRBJ1-2; a weak D match, TRBD1 (5 bases). The CDR3 is 12 residues long. V lost 6 bases to trimming and J lost 8 bases, with 13 bases between them. The CDR3 sequence is CASSRGLRGYTF. In DNA, the CDR3 is TGTGCCAGCAGCCGGGGACTAAGGGGCTACACCTTC.

This clonotype was picked up a small number of times. The J gene is TRBJ1-1, the V gene TRBV29-1; D remains ambiguous. Trimming took 1 base from V and 1 from J, leaving 7 bases between them. This CDR3 contains 13 residues. Germline V gives CDR1 SQVTM, CDR2 ANQGSEA. This chain's CDR3 is CSVEVIANTEAFF. The CDR3 DNA reads as TGCAGCGTTGAAGTAATCGCGAACACTGAAGCTTTCTTT.